This record covers a single T cell receptor beta chain. When the RNA was reverse transcribed, random hexamers were used with an input of roughly 0.45 to 1 ug. Multiplex PCR with immunoSEQ amplified the TCR beta CDR3 across 54 Vbeta and 13 Jbeta. One entry per CDR3 protein results from TCRdb running MiXCR on the immunoSEQ multiplex PCR reads. The sample lists more than 100,000 distinct CDR3 sequences; around 80% were seen once. High-throughput TCR beta sequencing covered peripheral CD8+ and CD4+ T cells. V was trimmed by 2 bases and J by 6 bases, leaving 14 bases between them. Germline V gives CDR1 MNHNS, CDR2 SASEGT. CDR3 length equals 15 residues. The sample comes from a study of CD8 T cells in Susac syndrome.

This receptor was identified in a human donor with multiple sclerosis. Sequencing used CD8+ T cells from PBMCs. The chain employs TRBV6-1 and TRBJ1-5, with D perhaps TRBD1 (5 bases). The DNA of the CDR3 is TGTGCCAGCAGTGAATTGAGGGGCACGGTTCAGCCCCAGCATTTT. Encoded protein: CASSELRGTVQPQHF.